This T cell receptor beta chain was captured by sequencing in a study of blood T cell repertoires in COVID-19 (dated by TCRdb to 2020 to 2022). Background for the entire study: The collaborator samples originated in the United States, Italy and Spain and spanned the acute and convalescent phases of COVID-19. The prospective study material was composed of cDNA or gDNA derived from T cells, B-cell-depleted T cells, or PBMCs. The samples were drawn from the first 160 participants of the ongoing ImmuneRACE study and from some 1,300 subjects provided by 6 global collaborators. The dataset comprised deeply sampled blood TCRbeta repertoires from subjects exposed to, actively infected with, or recovered from COVID-19. Where HLA class I and class II types were available, the types were taken from metadata supplied by the sample provider, not from assay-based typing. Nearly every sample came with metadata listing a de-identified subject ID, COVID-19 status, age in years and sex. The repertoires were released in a freely available public database intended as a resource for research on the immune response to SARS-CoV-2. Paper-wide results and their limitations: The amount of clinical and demographic metadata varied by source and participant and was provided uncurated.

The immunoSEQ Assay, a bias-controlled multiplex PCR, was used to amplify TCRbeta CDR3 regions from genomic DNA. Per the original workflow: Within the assay, amplification of reference gene primers was used to estimate how many nucleated cells each sample contained. To quantify the absolute abundance of each unique TCRbeta CDR3 rearrangement, sequence reads were collapsed and filtered. Productive Simpson clonality was computed per sample as the square root of Simpson's diversity index over productive rearrangements. Here the immuneACCESS table is served through TCRdb, limited to in-frame sequences with V and J called. Missing clones are a known gap in these copies; in checked studies unresolved V genes cover under half, and the rest lacks a known reason. Clone size and the V and J calls come from that table; the DNA yielded D and trimming. The sample contains fewer than 40,000 clones, roughly 88% of them found a single time. Together, the top ten hold around 15% of the sample.

Whole blood was collected in K2EDTA tubes by collaborating institutions according to the institutions' own protocols. For TCRbeta analysis, collaborator samples were shipped as frozen whole blood, as isolated PBMCs, or as DNA extracted from either sample type. V and J are truncated by 5 bases and 2 bases respectively, leaving an intervening sequence of 19 bases. The CDR3 spans 17 residues, from the cysteine through the phenylalanine. Here the CDR3 DNA is all that survives: 51 bases in frame from base 1. CDR1 and CDR2 (ENHRY, SYGVKD) derive from the germline V gene. As concerns this clone: The target of this receptor is not known. Qualities for individual bases were not recorded, and no much larger clone is one base off.

The chain employs TRBV10-3 and TRBJ2-1, with a weak D call of TRBD2 (5 bases match). This clonotype was sampled from a man in his sixties with active COVID-19. The sequenced material came from peripheral blood. The DNA sequence reads TGTGCCATCAGTCCATCCCATGAGAGGGCCCCCTACAATGAGCAGTTCTTC. Translation gives CAISPSHERAPYNEQFF.